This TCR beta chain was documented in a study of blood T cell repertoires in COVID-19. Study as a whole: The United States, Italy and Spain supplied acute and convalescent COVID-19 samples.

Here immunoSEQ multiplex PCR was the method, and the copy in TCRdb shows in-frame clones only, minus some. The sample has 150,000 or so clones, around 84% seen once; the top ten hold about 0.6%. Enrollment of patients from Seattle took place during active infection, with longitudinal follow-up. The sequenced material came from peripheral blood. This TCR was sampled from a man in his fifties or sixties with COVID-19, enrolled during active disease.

The DNA of the CDR3 is TGTGCCAGCAGCCCGTGGGAGGGGACGGGCACTGAAGCTTTCTTT. Translating gives CASSPWEGTGTEAFF. This chain connects TRBV11-2 to TRBJ1-1, with D tentatively TRBD1 (5 bases). The CDR3 is 15 amino acids. CDR1 is SGHAT, CDR2 FQNNGV, per germline. The V end was cut by 5 bases, the J end by 4 bases, with 17 bases between.